Sequencing of this T cell receptor beta chain was carried out in a study of response to subunit inactivated influenza vaccine. TCRdb recomputed calls from the RT-PCR reads with MiXCR, one row per CDR3 protein. The sample shows around 200,000 distinct CDR3 sequences, about an eighth of them seen only once. CDR3 length: 15 residues. Germline trimming cut 4 bases from V and 3 bases from J; bases unmatched to any gene: 6. Germline CDR1 and CDR2: DFQATT and SNEGSKA (reference sequence). These data were also reused for a study on T cells expressing NK-cell markers. That source notes: cDNA encoding TCR beta was synthesized via 5'RACE template switching incorporating UMIs. From sorted CD3+CD56+NKG2C+, CD3+CD56+NKG2C- and CD3+CD56-NKG2C+ T cells came the TCR beta repertoires. Dominant NKG2C+ clonotypes accounted for roughly 1.0-8% of CD8+ T cells in over 5 donors.

The sequence was obtained from a man between 50 and 59 years old who received an inactivated influenza vaccine. The rearrangement uses TRBV20-1 and TRBJ2-1, with 10 bases identical to TRBD2. The sample consisted of CD8+ T cells sorted from PBMCs, taken 11 to 12 days after vaccination. CDR3 bases: TGCAGTGCTAAATCAACTAGCGGGATCTACAATGAGCAGTTCTTC. Protein: CSAKSTSGIYNEQFF.